This paragraph covers one TCR beta chain sequence. The antigen remains undetermined. The record originates from a study of shared clonotypes between healthy human individuals. Broader study findings: Donor scarcity curtailed the genetic and exposure-history diversity represented herein.

This CDR3 contains 15 residues. J gave up 3 bases and V 2 bases, and 2 bases lay outside the gene matches. Germline CDR1 and CDR2: MNHEY and SMNVEV (reference sequence). Every immunoSEQ plate was one replicate of a subset's evenly spread DNA. The method was immunoSEQ multiplex PCR; TCRdb's version includes in-frame clones alone and lacks a portion of them. This table has fewer than 600,000 clones, roughly 79% appearing once. V and J are TRBV27 and TRBJ1-5, with 9 bases that match TRBD1. The sequencing input was PBMCs. The sequence was collected from a woman between 40 and 55 years old in good health. Some clones in this sample may be carry-over from other donors' samples. The CDR3 region has the DNA TGTGCCAGCAGTTTAACAGGGGGCGTCAATCAGCCCCAGCATTTT. Translating gives CASSLTGGVNQPQHF.